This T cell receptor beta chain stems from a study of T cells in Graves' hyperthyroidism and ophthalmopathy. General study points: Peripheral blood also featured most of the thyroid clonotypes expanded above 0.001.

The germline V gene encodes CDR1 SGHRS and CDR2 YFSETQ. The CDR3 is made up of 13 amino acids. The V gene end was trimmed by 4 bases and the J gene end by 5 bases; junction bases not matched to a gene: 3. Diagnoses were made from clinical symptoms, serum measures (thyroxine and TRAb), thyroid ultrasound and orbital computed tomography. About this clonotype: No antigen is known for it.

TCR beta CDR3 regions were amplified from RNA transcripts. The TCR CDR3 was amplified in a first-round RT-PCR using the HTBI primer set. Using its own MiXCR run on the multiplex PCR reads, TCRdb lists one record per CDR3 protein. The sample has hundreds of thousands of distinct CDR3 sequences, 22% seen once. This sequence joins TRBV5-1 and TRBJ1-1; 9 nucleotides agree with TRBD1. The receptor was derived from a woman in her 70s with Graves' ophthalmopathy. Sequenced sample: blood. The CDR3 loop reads CASSDRGSTEAFF. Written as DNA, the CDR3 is TGCGCCAGCAGCGACAGGGGGAGTACTGAAGCTTTCTTT.